This T cell receptor beta chain was documented in a study of shared clonotypes between healthy human individuals. Findings and limits, study-wide: Enrolling few donors narrowed the genetic and exposure-history diversity that was represented.

Turning to this clone: The antigen remains undetermined.

This CDR3 is 12 amino acids long. Germline lookup yields CDR1 MDHEN and CDR2 SYDVKM. The germline V and J ends were trimmed by 8 bases and 6 bases, with 13 bases remaining between them. Clones were sequenced by immunoSEQ multiplex PCR, and TCRdb holds only the in-frame ones, with some missing. The profile shows 780,000 or so clones, over 55% of them singletons. The chain carries TRBV28 and TRBJ1-1; D gene ambiguous. Specimen: memory CD4+ T cells sorted from blood. As for subset: CD45RA-negative fraction. The sequence was obtained from a woman aged 25-40 years in good health. The CDR3 sequence is CASYLGGSEAFF. The CDR3 nucleotides are TGTGCCAGCTACCTGGGAGGGTCTGAAGCTTTCTTT.